This TCR beta chain derives from a study of cytomegalovirus exposure and HLA in healthy donors. The CDR3 spans 11 residues. Germline V CDR1 and CDR2: SGHVS, FNYEAQ. The V end was cut by 5 bases, the J end by 8 bases, with 7 bases between. In the PCR, 60 Vbeta and 13 Jbeta primers were used. The protocol was immunoSEQ multiplex PCR, while the TCRdb copy is restricted to in-frame clones and leaves out a portion. This table has 150,000 to 200,000 clones, roughly 82% appearing once. This clone has only one observation. Sequenced material: PBMCs. This sequence originates from a woman aged 45-60 years in good health and CMV-seropositive. The V and J genes are TRBV7-6 and TRBJ2-1; D is uncertain. CDR3 region: CASSISDEQFF. CDR3 DNA: TGTGCCAGCAGCATAAGCGATGAGCAGTTCTTC.